This T cell receptor beta chain was profiled in a study of naive and memory T cell subsets. The length of the CDR3 is 13 residues. V was clipped by 6 bases and J by 7 bases; unmatched bases: 6. Germline CDR1 and CDR2: MNHEY and SVGAGI. Two oligonucleotides, mixed equimolar, formed the beta constant-region primer covering TRBC1 and TRBC2. The ligated cDNA underwent four PCR rounds using SP2 and nested alpha and beta constant-region primers. From the UMI-ligation and nested PCR reads, TCRdb called clonotypes with MiXCR, one entry per CDR3 protein. Among about 120,000 distinct CDR3 sequences listed, around a third were seen once. CD8 T cells were positively selected from what remained after CD4 positive selection.

The sequence derives from a human donor in good health. The V and J genes are TRBV6-5 and TRBJ1-2, with TRBD1 matching over 9 bases. The source material was central memory CD4+ T cells from blood. The CDR3 region has the DNA TGTGCCAGCAGACGGACAGGGGAGAGTGGCTACACCTTC. It yields the protein CASRRTGESGYTF.